The T cell receptor (beta chain) under discussion was sequenced for a study of CD8+ T cells in alopecia areata. Whole-study results and caveats: For lesional scalp, especially alopecia totalis/universalis, clonality was higher than in normal scalp. There were also resident alphabeta T cells of normal skin sequenced in scalp samples.

Treatment of the sample: oral pan-JAK inhibitor, 5-10 mg twice daily. A note on this clone: Antigen: not known.

Sequencing templates came from extracted RNA that was reverse transcribed into cDNA. Sequenced by immunoSEQ multiplex PCR; TCRdb stores in-frame clones only, minus some. Here the sample spans hundreds of thousands of clones, about three fifths being singletons. This TCR was sampled from a human donor with alopecia areata. This specimen consisted of CD4+ T cells sorted from blood, obtained at week 24, from a patient treated with tofacitinib.

The CDR3 loop is CASSPQGAPAGYTF. CDR3 DNA: TGTGCCAGCTCACCACAGGGGGCCCCAGCTGGCTACACCTTC. The chain uses TRBV18 and TRBJ1-2, with 7 positions matching TRBD1. Looked up from germline, CDR1 is KGHSH and CDR2 is LQKENI. This CDR3 region has 14 residues. Unmatched junction bases numbered 6, after V lost 1 base and J lost 7 bases.